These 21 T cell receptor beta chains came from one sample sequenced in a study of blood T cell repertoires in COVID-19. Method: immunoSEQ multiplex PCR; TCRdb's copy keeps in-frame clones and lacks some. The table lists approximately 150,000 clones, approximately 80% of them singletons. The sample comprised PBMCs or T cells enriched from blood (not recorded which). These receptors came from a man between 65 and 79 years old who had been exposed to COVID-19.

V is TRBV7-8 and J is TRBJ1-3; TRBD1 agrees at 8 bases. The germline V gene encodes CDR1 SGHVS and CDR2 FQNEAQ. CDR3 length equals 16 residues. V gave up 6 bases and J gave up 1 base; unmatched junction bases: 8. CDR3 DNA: TGTGCCAGCAGAACCGGGACAGGAAATTCTGGAAACACCATATATTTT. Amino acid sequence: CASRTGTGNSGNTIYF. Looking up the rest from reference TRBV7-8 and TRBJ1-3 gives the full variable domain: GAGVSQSPRYKVAKRGQDVALRCDPISGHVSLFWYQQALGQGPEFLTYFQNEAQLDKSGLPSDRFFAERPEGSVSTLKIQRTQQEDSAVYLCASRTGTGNSGNTIYFGEGSWLTVV.

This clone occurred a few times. The CDR3 sequence is CASSFDGTGGLETQYF. CDR3 in DNA: TGTGCCAGCAGCTTCGACGGGACAGGGGGTTTGGAGACCCAGTACTTC. V and J are TRBV27 and TRBJ2-5; 11 bases are shared with TRBD1. This CDR3 comprises 16 residues. Trimming took 6 bases from V and 5 from J; bases not matched to a gene: 11. Germline loops: CDR1 MNHEY, CDR2 SMNVEV (reference sequence).

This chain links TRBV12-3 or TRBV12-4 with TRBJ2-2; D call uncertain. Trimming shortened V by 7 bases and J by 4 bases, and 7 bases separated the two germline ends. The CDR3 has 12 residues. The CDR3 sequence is CASTLSTGELFF. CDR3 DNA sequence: TGTGCCAGCACCCTAAGCACCGGGGAGCTGTTTTTT.

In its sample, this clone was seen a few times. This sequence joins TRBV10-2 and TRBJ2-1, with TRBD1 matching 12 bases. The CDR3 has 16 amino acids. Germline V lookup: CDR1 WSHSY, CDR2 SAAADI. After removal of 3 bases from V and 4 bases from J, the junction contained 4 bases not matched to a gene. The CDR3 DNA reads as TGCGCCAGCAGTGATGGGACAGGGGGCGCATACAATGAGCAGTTCTTC. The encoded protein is CASSDGTGGAYNEQFF.

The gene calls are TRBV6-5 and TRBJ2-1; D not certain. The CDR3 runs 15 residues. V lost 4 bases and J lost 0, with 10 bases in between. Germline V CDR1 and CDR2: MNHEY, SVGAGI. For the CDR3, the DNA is TGTGCCAGCAGTTCATTACACAGCTCCTACAATGAGCAGTTCTTC. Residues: CASSSLHSSYNEQFF.

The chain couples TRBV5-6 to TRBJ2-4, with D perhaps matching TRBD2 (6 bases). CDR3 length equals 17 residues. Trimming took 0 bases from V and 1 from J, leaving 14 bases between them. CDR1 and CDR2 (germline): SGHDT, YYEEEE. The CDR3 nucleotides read TGTGCCAGCAGCTTGGAGGGCAGGCGGGGTGCCAAAAACATTCAGTACTTC. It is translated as CASSLEGRRGAKNIQYF.

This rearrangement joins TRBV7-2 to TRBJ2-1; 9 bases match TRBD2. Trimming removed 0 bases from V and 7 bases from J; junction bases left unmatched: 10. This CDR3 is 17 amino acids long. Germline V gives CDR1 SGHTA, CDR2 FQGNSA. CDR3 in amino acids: CASSLAIRGGAWNEQFF. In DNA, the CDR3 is TGTGCCAGCAGCTTAGCGATCCGCGGGGGGGCTTGGAATGAGCAGTTCTTC.

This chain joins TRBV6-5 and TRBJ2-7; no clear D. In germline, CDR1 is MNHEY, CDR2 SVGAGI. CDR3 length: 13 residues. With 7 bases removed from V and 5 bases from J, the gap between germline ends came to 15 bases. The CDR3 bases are TGTGCCAGCACGGGTTCTATTCCCCACGAGCAGTACTTC. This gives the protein CASTGSIPHEQYF.

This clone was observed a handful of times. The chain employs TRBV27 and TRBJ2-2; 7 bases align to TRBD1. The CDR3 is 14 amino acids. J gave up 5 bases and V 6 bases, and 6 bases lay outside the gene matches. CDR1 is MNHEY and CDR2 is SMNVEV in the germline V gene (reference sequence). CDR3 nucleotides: TGTGCCAGCAGGCAACCGGACAGGACCGGGGAGCTGTTTTTT. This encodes CASRQPDRTGELFF.

CDR3 coding DNA: TGTGCCAGCAGTTTCGCCACGGGTGGCGGGACCTACGAGCAGTACTTC. Translated: CASSFATGGGTYEQYF. V gene TRBV28 combines with J gene TRBJ2-7, with D perhaps matching TRBD2 (6 bases). The ends were cut back, 3 bases at V and 2 bases at J, with 17 bases in the middle. The CDR3 runs to 16 residues. Germline V gene sequence: CDR1 MDHEN, CDR2 SYDVKM.

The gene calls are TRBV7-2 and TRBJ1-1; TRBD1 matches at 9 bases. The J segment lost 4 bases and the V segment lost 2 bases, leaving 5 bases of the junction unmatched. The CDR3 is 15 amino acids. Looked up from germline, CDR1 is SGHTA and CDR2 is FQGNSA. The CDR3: CASSLYLQGATEAFF. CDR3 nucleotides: TGTGCCAGCAGCTTATATCTACAGGGGGCCACTGAAGCTTTCTTT.

The DNA of the CDR3 is TGTGCCAGCAGTCCTGTGAACACCGGGGAGCTGTTTTTT. Translated: CASSPVNTGELFF. The chain uses TRBV12-3 or TRBV12-4 and TRBJ2-2, with D uncertain. The length of the CDR3 is 13 residues. The V gene lost 5 bases and the J gene lost 1 base, with 5 bases spanning the gap.

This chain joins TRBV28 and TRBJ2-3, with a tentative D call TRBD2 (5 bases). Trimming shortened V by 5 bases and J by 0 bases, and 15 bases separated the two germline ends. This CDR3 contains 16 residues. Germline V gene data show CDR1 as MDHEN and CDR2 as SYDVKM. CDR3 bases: TGTGCCAGCAGTCCCCCGCTAGCAACTAGCACAGATACGCAGTATTTT. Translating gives CASSPPLATSTDTQYF.

The CDR3 sequence is CASSSQLLATQYF. Here the CDR3 DNA reads TGTGCCAGCAGCTCGCAGCTACTAGCTACGCAGTATTTT. The V gene is TRBV11-2, the J gene TRBJ2-3, with a tentative D call TRBD2 (6 bases). Per germline, CDR1 SGHAT and CDR2 FQNNGV. This CDR3 has 13 amino acids. With 4 bases removed from V and 8 bases from J, the gap between germline ends came to 13 bases.

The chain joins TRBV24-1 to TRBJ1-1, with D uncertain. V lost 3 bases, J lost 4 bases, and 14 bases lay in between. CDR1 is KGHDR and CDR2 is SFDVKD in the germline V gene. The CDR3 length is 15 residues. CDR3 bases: TGTGCCACCAGTGATGCTAGGTACCCGGGCACTGAAGCTTTCTTT. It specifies CATSDARYPGTEAFF.

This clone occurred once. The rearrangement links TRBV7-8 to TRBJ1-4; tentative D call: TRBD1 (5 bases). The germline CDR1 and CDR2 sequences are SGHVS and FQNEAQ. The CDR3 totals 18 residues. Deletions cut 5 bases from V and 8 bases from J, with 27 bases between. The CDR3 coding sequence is TGTGCCAGCAGCCCGAAGATCCAAAGGTACAGGTCCGACGAAAAACTGTTTTTT. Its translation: CASSPKIQRYRSDEKLFF.

The CDR3: CASSVQEVAGPYEQYF. CDR3 nucleotide sequence: TGTGCCAGCAGTGTTCAAGAGGTAGCGGGGCCCTACGAGCAGTACTTC. V gene TRBV6-1 combines with J gene TRBJ2-7; 8 nucleotides align to TRBD2. This CDR3 is 16 amino acids long. The trim removed 4 bases at V and 2 bases at J, leaving 10 bases unmatched. CDR1 and CDR2 from the germline V gene are MNHNS and SASEGT.

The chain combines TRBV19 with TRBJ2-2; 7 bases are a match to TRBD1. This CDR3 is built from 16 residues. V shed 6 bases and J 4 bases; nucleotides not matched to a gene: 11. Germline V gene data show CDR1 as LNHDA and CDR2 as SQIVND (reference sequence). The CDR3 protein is CASRNIDRVVTGELFF. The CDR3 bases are TGTGCCAGTAGAAACATCGACAGGGTGGTCACCGGGGAGCTGTTTTTT. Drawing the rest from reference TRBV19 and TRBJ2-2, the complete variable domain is DGGITQSPKYLFRKEGQNVTLSCEQNLNHDAMYWYRQDPGQGLRLIYYSQIVNDFQKGDIAEGYSVSREKKESFPLTVTSAQKNPTAFYLCASRNIDRVVTGELFFGEGSRLTVL.

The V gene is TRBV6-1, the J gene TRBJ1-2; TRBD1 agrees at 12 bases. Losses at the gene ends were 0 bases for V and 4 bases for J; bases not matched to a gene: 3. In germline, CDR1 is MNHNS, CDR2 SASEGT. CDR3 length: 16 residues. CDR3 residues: CASSEAGTGGFYGYTF. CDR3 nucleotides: TGTGCCAGCAGTGAAGCTGGGACAGGGGGCTTCTATGGCTACACCTTC.

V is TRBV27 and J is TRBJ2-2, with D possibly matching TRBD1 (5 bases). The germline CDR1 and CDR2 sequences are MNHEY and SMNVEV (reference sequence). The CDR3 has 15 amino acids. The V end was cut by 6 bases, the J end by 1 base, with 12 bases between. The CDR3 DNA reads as TGTGCCAGCAGCATCGGACACGTGAACACCGGGGAGCTGTTTTTT. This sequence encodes CASSIGHVNTGELFF.

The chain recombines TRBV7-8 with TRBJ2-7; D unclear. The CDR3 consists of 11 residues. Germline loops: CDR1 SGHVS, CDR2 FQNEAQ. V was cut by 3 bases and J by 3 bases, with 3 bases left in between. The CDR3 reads CASSLSYEQYF. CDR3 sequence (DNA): TGTGCCAGCAGCTTGAGCTACGAGCAGTACTTC.